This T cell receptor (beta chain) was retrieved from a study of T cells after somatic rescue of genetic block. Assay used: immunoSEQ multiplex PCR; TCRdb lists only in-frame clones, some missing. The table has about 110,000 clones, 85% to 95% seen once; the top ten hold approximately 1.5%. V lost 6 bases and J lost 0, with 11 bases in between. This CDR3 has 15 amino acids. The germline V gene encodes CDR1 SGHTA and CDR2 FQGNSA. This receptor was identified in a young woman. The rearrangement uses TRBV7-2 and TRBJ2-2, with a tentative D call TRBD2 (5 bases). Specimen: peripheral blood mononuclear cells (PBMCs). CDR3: CASRAALANTGELFF. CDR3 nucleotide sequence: TGTGCCAGCAGAGCGGCACTAGCGAACACCGGGGAGCTGTTTTTT.